The rows below give T cell receptor beta chains drawn from one sample of a study of early T cells in non-severe SARS-CoV-2 infection. TCRdb reanalysed the 5' RACE reads using MiXCR and keeps one entry per CDR3 protein. Of approximately 110,000 distinct CDR3 sequences detected, 14% to 15% appear once; the ten largest clones hold just over 20%. The sequenced sample was whole blood. These receptors all stem from an adult who was a healthcare worker with PCR-confirmed SARS-CoV-2 infection or an uninfected control (not recorded which). Each CDR3 is given with its conserved first and last residue. A D gene is named only where the DNA matches it firmly. Some rows have no size entry. The others give once, few or many, or a class for an expanded clone.

d_gene | abundance | j_gene | v_gene | CDR3nt | CDR3aa
. | few | TRBJ1-1 | TRBV2 | TGTGCCAGCAGTATGACGGACAAGACTGAAGCTTTCTTT | CASSMTDKTEAFF
. | . | TRBJ2-5 | TRBV3-1 | TGTGCCAGCAGCCAAGATGGACGGATCCAAGAGACCCAGTACTTC | CASSQDGRIQETQYF
TRBD1 | many | TRBJ1-2 | TRBV25-1 | TGTGCCAGCAGGGGGACAGGGGTATTGGATGGCTACACCTTC | CASRGTGVLDGYTF
TRBD1 | few | TRBJ1-2 | TRBV28 | TGTGCCAGCACACAGGGGGCCCCCTATGGCTACACCTTC | CASTQGAPYGYTF
TRBD1 | few | TRBJ2-5 | TRBV6-5 | TGTGCCAGCAGCCAAGACAGGGAAGAGACCCAGTACTTC | CASSQDREETQYF
. | . | TRBJ2-1 | TRBV10-3 | TGTGCCGGGGGGACAGCTTCCTACAATGAGCAGTTCTTC | CAGGTASYNEQFF
TRBD1 | many | TRBJ1-3 | TRBV5-1 | TGCGCCAGCAGCTTGCAGGGGGACTCTGGAAACACCATATATTTT | CASSLQGDSGNTIYF
TRBD2 | . | TRBJ2-1 | TRBV4-2 | TGTGCCAGCAGCCGGGGGCTAGCGGGTCCCAACTCCTACAATGAGCAGTTCTTC | CASSRGLAGPNSYNEQFF
. | few | TRBJ2-2 | TRBV5-1 | TGCGCCAGCAGTTTTACACAGAACACCGGGGAGCTGTTTTTT | CASSFTQNTGELFF
TRBD2 | . | TRBJ2-3 | TRBV20-1 | TGCAGTGCTAGGAAAAGGGAGGGGACAGATACGCAGTATTTT | CSARKREGTDTQYF
TRBD1 | few | TRBJ1-4 | TRBV6-2/TRBV6-3 | TGTGCCAGCAGGCGGGACAGGGGCGCCGTCAATGAAAAACTGTTTTTT | CASRRDRGAVNEKLFF
TRBD2 | few | TRBJ2-2 | TRBV3-1 | TGTGCCAGCAGCCAAGGCGGGGGGCCGAGTGGGGAGCTGTTTTTT | CASSQGGGPSGELFF
TRBD1 | . | TRBJ1-6 | TRBV18 | TGTGCCAGCTCACGAGAAACAGGGGTTGATTCACCCCTCCACTTT | CASSRETGVDSPLHF
TRBD1 | . | TRBJ1-2 | TRBV3-1 | TGTGCCAGCAGCCTACCCGGGACAGTCTATGGCTACACCTTC | CASSLPGTVYGYTF
TRBD1 | . | TRBJ1-2 | TRBV7-8 | TGTGCCGGCAGCTCAGGGACAGCGTCGTTCTATGGCTACACCTTC | CAGSSGTASFYGYTF
TRBD1 | . | TRBJ2-7 | TRBV5-1 | TGCGCCAGCAGCTTAACACCGGGACAGCACTACGAGCAGTACTTC | CASSLTPGQHYEQYF
TRBD2 | . | TRBJ2-1 | TRBV24-1 | TGTGCCACCAGTGATTCTGGGGGGGAACGGAATGAGCAGTTCTTC | CATSDSGGERNEQFF
. | few | TRBJ1-1 | TRBV10-3 | TGTGCCATCAGTGACGGGGGAAACACTGAAGCTTTCTTT | CAISDGGNTEAFF
. | few | TRBJ2-3 | TRBV5-4 | TGTGCCAGCAGCTTACGCGACTCACGCACAGATACGCAGTATTTT | CASSLRDSRTDTQYF
. | . | TRBJ1-1 | TRBV6-1 | TGTGCCAGCAGGGTCCCGCTGAACACTGAAGCTTTCTTT | CASRVPLNTEAFF
. | few | TRBJ1-4 | TRBV5-1 | TGCGCCAGCGCCTCTGGACGGGCAGCTAATGAAAAACTGTTTTTT | CASASGRAANEKLFF
. | few | TRBJ2-2 | TRBV20-1 | TGCAGTGCTAGAGGCGATGCGGGGGCGTCCGGGGAGCTGTTTTTT | CSARGDAGASGELFF
. | . | TRBJ2-1 | TRBV20-1 | TGCAGTGCTAGAGATAAGGGGGGGCATTACAATGAGCAGTTCTTC | CSARDKGGHYNEQFF
TRBD1 | . | TRBJ1-4 | TRBV14 | TGTGCCAGCAGCCGTTCCACCGGGACAGGGATGGAAAAACTGTTTTTT | CASSRSTGTGMEKLFF
. | few | TRBJ2-1 | TRBV7-9 | TGTGCCAGCAGCCTACCTACGGGGTCCAATGAGCAGTTCTTC | CASSLPTGSNEQFF
TRBD2 | few | TRBJ2-3 | TRBV20-1 | TGCAGTGCCGGAGCGGGGGGTGTAGATACGCAGTATTTT | CSAGAGGVDTQYF
TRBD1 | . | TRBJ1-1 | TRBV20-1 | TGCAGTGCTTGGGACAGGGTGAACACTGAAGCTTTCTTT | CSAWDRVNTEAFF
TRBD1 | . | TRBJ2-7 | TRBV7-9 | TGTGCCAGCAGCTTGCAACAGGGGGCCTACGAGCAGTACTTC | CASSLQQGAYEQYF
. | many | TRBJ2-5 | TRBV20-1 | TGCAGTGCTACACCGGGCGGCCAAGAGACCCAGTACTTC | CSATPGGQETQYF
TRBD2 | many | TRBJ2-3 | TRBV4-1 | TGCGCCAGCAGCCATCCTCCCGGATTAGCGGGGTTCAGAGATACGCAGTATTTT | CASSHPPGLAGFRDTQYF
TRBD1 | few | TRBJ2-3 | TRBV2 | TGTGCCAGCAGCCTGACAGGGGCCACAGATACGCAGTATTTT | CASSLTGATDTQYF
TRBD1 | . | TRBJ2-2 | TRBV2 | TGTGCCAGCAGCTGGCAGGGGGCTAACACCGGGGAGCTGTTTTTT | CASSWQGANTGELFF
. | once | TRBJ2-4 | TRBV2 | TGTGCCAGCAGTGTGACAGATCTAGCCAAAAACATTCAGTACTTC | CASSVTDLAKNIQYF
. | few | TRBJ2-7 | TRBV4-1 | TGCGCCAGCAGCCAAGAAAAACGGCAGGGCATCTACGAGCAGTACTTC | CASSQEKRQGIYEQYF
. | . | TRBJ1-4 | TRBV7-9 | TGTGCCAGCAGCCGAGGAGGGTTGGCAACTAATGAAAAACTGTTTTTT | CASSRGGLATNEKLFF
TRBD1 | many | TRBJ2-5 | TRBV12-3/TRBV12-4 | TGTGCCAGCAGTTACAGGGGCCAAGAGACCCAGTACTTC | CASSYRGQETQYF
. | . | TRBJ1-1 | TRBV13 | TGTGCCAGCAGCTTAGAAGGTTACCTTGAAGCTTTCTTT | CASSLEGYLEAFF
. | few | TRBJ1-2 | TRBV18 | TGTGCCAGCTCACCCCGTCCAGGGGCCTATGGCTACACCTTC | CASSPRPGAYGYTF
. | . | TRBJ2-6 | TRBV12-3/TRBV12-4 | TGTGCCAGCAGCCTTATGGGGGCCAACGTCCTGACTTTC | CASSLMGANVLTF
. | few | TRBJ1-3 | TRBV12-3/TRBV12-4 | TGTGCCAGCAGTTGGAACAGACGCTCTGGAAACACCATATATTTT | CASSWNRRSGNTIYF
. | . | TRBJ1-1 | TRBV7-8 | TGTGCCAGCAGCACGAACGCGGGACCGAACACTGAAGCTTTCTTT | CASSTNAGPNTEAFF
. | . | TRBJ1-1 | TRBV9 | TGTGCCAGCAGCGTAGTGGGGCAGGATGAAGCTTTCTTT | CASSVVGQDEAFF
TRBD2 | . | TRBJ2-1 | TRBV20-1 | TGCAGTGCTAGAGATGCCCCCCCTAGCGGGATTTACAATGAGCAGTTCTTC | CSARDAPPSGIYNEQFF
. | . | TRBJ2-3 | TRBV29-1 | TGCAACTTCAGGGCCAGTACAGATACGCAGTATTTT | CNFRASTDTQYF
TRBD1 | . | TRBJ1-4 | TRBV5-5 | TGTGCCAGCACCATCGGACAGGGAAGGAATGAAAAACTGTTTTTT | CASTIGQGRNEKLFF
TRBD1 | . | TRBJ2-3 | TRBV11-2 | TGTGCCAGCAGTCCCCCCGGGACAGCCACAGATACGCAGTATTTT | CASSPPGTATDTQYF
. | few | TRBJ2-3 | TRBV20-1 | TGCAGTGCTAGAGATCCCCTAGGGGGGAGCCGAGATACGCAGTATTTT | CSARDPLGGSRDTQYF
TRBD2 | . | TRBJ2-1 | TRBV9 | TGTGCCAGCAGCGTAGCTATTACGAGACTAGCGCTGAATGAGCAGTTCTTC | CASSVAITRLALNEQFF
. | . | TRBJ1-5 | TRBV2 | TGTGCCAGCAGTGACGTCATTTATAGCAATCAGCCCCAGCATTTT | CASSDVIYSNQPQHF
. | . | TRBJ1-1 | TRBV13 | TGTGCCAGCAGCGTCACAGGGAAAGGAAGCACTGAAGCTTTCTTT | CASSVTGKGSTEAFF
. | few | TRBJ2-7 | TRBV20-1 | TGCAGTGCTCCCCGGCAAAGCTCCTACGAGCAGTACTTC | CSAPRQSSYEQYF